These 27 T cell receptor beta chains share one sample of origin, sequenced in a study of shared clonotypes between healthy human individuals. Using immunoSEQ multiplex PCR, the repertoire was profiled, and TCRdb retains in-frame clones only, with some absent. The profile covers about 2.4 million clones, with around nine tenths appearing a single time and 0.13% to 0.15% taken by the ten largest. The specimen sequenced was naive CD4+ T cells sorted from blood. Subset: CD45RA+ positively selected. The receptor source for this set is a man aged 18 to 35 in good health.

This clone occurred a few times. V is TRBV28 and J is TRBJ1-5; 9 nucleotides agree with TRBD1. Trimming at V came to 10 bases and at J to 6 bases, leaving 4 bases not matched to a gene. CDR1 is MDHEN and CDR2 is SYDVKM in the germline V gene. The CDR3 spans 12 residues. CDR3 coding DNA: TGTGCCATACAGGGGGCCGGTCAGCCCCAGCATTTT. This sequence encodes CAIQGAGQPQHF.

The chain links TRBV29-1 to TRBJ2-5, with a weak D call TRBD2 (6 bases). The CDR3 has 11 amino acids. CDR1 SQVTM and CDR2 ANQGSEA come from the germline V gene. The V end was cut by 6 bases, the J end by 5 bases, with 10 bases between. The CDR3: CSVPSGETQYF. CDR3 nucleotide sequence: TGCAGCGTCCCCAGCGGGGAGACCCAGTACTTC.

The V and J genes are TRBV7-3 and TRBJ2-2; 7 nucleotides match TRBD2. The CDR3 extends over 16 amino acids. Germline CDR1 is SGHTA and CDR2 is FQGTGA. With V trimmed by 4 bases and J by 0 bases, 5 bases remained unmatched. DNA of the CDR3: TGTGCCAGCAGCTCAGGCGGGGGATCGAACACCGGGGAGCTGTTTTTT. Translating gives CASSSGGGSNTGELFF.

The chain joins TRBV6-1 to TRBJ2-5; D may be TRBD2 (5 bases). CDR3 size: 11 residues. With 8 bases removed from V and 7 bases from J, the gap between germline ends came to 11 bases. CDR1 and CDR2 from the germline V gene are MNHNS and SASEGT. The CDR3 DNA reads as TGTGCCAGCCTGCGGGCCGGGACCCAGTACTTC. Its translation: CASLRAGTQYF.

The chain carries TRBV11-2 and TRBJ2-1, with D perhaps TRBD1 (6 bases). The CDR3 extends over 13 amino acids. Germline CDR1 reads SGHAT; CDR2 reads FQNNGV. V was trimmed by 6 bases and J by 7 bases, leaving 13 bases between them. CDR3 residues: CASSSQGVNEQFF. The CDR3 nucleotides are TGTGCCAGCAGTTCACAGGGCGTGAATGAGCAGTTCTTC.

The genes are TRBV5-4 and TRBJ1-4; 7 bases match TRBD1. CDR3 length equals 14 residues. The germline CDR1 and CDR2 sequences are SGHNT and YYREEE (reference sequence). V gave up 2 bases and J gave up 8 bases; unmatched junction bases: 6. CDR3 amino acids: CASSLQGPGEKLFF. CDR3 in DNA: TGTGCCAGCAGCTTACAGGGGCCGGGGGAAAAACTGTTTTTT. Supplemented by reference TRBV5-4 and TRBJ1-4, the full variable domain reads ETGVTQSPTHLIKTRGQQVTLRCSSQSGHNTVSWYQQALGQGPQFIFQYYREEENGRGNFPPRFSGLQFPNYSSELNVNALELDDSALYLCASSLQGPGEKLFFGSGTQLSVL.

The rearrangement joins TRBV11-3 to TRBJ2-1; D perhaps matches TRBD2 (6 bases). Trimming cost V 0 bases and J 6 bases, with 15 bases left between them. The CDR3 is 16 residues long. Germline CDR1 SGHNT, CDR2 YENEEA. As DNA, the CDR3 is TGTGCCAGCAGCTTAGATCGTTTGGGGGGAGTCAATGAGCAGTTCTTC. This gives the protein CASSLDRLGGVNEQFF.

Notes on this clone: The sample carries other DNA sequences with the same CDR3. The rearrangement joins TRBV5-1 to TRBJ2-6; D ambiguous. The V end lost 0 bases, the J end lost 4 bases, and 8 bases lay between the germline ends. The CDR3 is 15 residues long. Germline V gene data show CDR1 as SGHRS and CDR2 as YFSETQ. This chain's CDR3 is CASSLGRSGANVLTF. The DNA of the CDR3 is TGCGCCAGCAGCTTGGGGAGATCCGGGGCCAACGTCCTGACTTTC.

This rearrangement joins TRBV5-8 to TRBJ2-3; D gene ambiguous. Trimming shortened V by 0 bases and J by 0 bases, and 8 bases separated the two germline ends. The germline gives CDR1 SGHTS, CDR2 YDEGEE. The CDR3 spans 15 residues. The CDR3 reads CASSLARASTDTQYF. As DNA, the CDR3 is TGTGCCAGCAGCTTGGCTAGGGCTAGCACAGATACGCAGTATTTT. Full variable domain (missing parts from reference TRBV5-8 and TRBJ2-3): EAGVTQSPTHLIKTRGQQATLRCSPISGHTSVYWYQQALGLGLQFLLWYDEGEERNRGNFPPRFSGRQFPNYSSELNVNALELEDSALYLCASSLARASTDTQYFGPGTRLTVL.

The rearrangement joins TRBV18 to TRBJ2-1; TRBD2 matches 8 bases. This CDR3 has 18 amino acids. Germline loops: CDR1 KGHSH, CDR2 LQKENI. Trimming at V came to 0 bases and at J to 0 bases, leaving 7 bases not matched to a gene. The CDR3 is CASSPPMPGGSSYNEQFF. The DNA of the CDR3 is TGTGCCAGCTCACCACCCATGCCGGGGGGGAGCTCCTACAATGAGCAGTTCTTC. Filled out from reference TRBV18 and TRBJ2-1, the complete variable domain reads NAGVMQNPRHLVRRRGQEARLRCSPMKGHSHVYWYRQLPEEGLKFMVYLQKENIIDESGMPKERFSAEFPKEGPSILRIQQVVRGDSAAYFCASSPPMPGGSSYNEQFFGPGTRLTVL.

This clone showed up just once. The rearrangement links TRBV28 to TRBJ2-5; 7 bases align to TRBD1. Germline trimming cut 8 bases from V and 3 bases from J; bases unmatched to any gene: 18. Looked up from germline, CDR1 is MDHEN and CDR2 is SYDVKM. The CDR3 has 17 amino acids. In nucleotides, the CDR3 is TGTGCCAGCCACAGCGATCCTCCTTCTACAGGGGAAGAGACCCAGTACTTC. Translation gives CASHSDPPSTGEETQYF. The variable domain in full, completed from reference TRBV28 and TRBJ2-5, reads DVKVTQSSRYLVKRTGEKVFLECVQDMDHENMFWYRQDPGLGLRLIYFSYDVKMKEKGDIPEGYSVSREKKERFSLILESASTNQTSMYLCASHSDPPSTGEETQYFGPGTRLLVL.

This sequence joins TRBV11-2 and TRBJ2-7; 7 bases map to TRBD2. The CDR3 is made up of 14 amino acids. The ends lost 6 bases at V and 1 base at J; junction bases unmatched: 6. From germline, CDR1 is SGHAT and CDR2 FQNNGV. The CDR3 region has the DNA TGTGCCAGCAGTCGGGGACTATCTTCCTACGAGCAGTACTTC. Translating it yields CASSRGLSSYEQYF.

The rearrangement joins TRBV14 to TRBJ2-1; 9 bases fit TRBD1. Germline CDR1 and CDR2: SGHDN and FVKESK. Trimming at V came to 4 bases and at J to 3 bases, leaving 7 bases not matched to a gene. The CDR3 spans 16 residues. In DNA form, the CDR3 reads TGTGCCAGCAGCCGCATACAGGGGGCACTCTACAATGAGCAGTTCTTC. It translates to CASSRIQGALYNEQFF.

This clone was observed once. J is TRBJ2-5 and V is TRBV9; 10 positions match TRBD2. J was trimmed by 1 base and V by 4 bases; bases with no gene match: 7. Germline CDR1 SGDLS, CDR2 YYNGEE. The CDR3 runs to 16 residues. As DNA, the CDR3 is TGTGCCAGCAGCAAAGCCGTAGCGGGAGGCCAAGAGACCCAGTACTTC. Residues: CASSKAVAGGQETQYF.

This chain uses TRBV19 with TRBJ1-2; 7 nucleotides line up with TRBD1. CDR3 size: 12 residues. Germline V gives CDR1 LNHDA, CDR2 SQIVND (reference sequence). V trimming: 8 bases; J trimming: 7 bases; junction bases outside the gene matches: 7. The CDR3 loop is CASRQGRAGYTF. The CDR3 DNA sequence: TGTGCCAGTCGACAGGGACGTGCTGGCTACACCTTC.

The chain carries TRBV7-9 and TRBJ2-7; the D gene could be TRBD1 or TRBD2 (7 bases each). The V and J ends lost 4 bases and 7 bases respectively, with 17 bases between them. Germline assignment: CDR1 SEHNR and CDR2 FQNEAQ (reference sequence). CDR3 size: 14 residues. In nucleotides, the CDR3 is TGTGCCAGCAGCTGGCGACAGGGCGGGGGAGAGCAGTACTTC. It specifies CASSWRQGGGEQYF.

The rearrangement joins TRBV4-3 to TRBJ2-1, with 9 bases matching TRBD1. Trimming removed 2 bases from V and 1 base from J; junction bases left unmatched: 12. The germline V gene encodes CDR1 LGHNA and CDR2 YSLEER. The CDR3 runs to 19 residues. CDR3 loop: CASSQYRTGEGLSYNEQFF. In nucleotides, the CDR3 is TGCGCCAGCAGCCAATATCGGACAGGGGAAGGCCTTTCCTACAATGAGCAGTTCTTC.

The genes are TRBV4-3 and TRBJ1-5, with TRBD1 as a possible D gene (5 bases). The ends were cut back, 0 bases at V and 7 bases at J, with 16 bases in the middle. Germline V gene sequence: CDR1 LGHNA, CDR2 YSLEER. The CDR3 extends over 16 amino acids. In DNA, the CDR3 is TGCGCCAGCAGCCAAGATCTGGCAGGGAGGAGCCAGCCCCAGCATTTT. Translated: CASSQDLAGRSQPQHF.

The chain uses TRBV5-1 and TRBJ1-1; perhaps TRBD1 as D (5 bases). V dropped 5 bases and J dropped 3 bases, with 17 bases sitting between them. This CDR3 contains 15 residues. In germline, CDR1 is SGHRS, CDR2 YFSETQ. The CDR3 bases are TGCGCCAGCAGACCAGGGAGTGGGGCCGACACTGAAGCTTTCTTT. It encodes CASRPGSGADTEAFF.

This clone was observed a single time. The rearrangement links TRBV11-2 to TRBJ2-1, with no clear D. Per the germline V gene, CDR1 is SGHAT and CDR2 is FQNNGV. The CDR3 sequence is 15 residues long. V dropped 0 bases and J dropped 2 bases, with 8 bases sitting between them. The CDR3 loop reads CASSLDRMAYNEQFF. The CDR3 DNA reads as TGTGCCAGCAGCTTAGATCGAATGGCCTACAATGAGCAGTTCTTC.

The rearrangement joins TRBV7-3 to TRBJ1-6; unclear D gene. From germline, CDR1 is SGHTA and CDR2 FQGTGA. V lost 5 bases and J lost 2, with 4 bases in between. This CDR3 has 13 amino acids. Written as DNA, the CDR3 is TGTGCCAGCAGCGGAACCTATAATTCACCCCTCCACTTT. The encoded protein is CASSGTYNSPLHF.

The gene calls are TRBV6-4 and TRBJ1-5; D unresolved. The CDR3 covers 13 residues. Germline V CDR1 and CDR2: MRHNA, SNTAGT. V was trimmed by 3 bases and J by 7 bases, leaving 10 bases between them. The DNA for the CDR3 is TGTGCCAGCAGTGAGGAATCGGGGCAGCCCCAGCATTTT. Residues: CASSEESGQPQHF.

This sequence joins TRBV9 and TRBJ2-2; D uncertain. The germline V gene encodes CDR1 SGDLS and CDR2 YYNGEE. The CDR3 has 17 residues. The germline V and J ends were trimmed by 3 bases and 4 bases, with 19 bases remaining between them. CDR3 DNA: TGTGCCAGCAGCGCCACTCCCCTAGGCTACAGCACCGGGGAGCTGTTTTTT. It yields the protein CASSATPLGYSTGELFF.

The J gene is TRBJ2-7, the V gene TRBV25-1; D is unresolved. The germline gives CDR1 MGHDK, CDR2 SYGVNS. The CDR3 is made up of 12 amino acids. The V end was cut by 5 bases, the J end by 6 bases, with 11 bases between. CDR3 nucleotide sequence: TGTGCCAGCAGTCCTACTTGGGGCGAGCAGTACTTC. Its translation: CASSPTWGEQYF.

The DNA for the CDR3 is TGTGCCAGCAGCCTTGGACTAGGGATCTACTACGAGCAGTACTTC. Its protein is CASSLGLGIYYEQYF. V is TRBV5-5 and J is TRBJ2-7; 7 nucleotides agree with TRBD2. The length of the CDR3 is 15 residues. The germline gives CDR1 SGHKS, CDR2 YYEKEE (reference sequence). Trimming cost V 4 bases and J 3 bases; bases outside gene matches: 10.

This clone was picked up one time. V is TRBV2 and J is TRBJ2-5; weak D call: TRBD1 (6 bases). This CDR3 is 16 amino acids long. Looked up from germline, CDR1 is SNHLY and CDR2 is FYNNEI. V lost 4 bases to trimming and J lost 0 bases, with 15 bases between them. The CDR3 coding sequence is TGTGCCAGCAGTGCTCGGTGGGGGCTCGACCAAGAGACCCAGTACTTC. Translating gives CASSARWGLDQETQYF.

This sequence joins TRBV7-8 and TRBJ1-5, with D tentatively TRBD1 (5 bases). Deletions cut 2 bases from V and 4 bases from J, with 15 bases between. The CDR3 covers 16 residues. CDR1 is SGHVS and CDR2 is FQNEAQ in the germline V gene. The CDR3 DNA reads TGTGCCAGCAGCTTATTAGGGGTAGTAGGGAATCAGCCCCAGCATTTT. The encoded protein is CASSLLGVVGNQPQHF. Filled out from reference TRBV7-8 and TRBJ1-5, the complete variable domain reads GAGVSQSPRYKVAKRGQDVALRCDPISGHVSLFWYQQALGQGPEFLTYFQNEAQLDKSGLPSDRFFAERPEGSVSTLKIQRTQQEDSAVYLCASSLLGVVGNQPQHFGDGTRLSIL.